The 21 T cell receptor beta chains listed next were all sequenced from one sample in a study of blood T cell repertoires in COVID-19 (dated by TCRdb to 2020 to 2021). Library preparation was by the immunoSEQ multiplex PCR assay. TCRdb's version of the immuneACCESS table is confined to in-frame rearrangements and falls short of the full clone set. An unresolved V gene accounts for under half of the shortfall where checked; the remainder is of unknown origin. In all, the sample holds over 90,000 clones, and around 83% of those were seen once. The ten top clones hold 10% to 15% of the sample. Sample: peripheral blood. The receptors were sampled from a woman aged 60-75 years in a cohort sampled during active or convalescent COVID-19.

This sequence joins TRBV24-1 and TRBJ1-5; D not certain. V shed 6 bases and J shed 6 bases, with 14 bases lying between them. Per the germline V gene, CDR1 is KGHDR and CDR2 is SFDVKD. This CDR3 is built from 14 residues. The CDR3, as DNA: TGTGCCACCAGTCGGGCGGGGAGCGGTCAGCCCCAGCATTTT. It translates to CATSRAGSGQPQHF.

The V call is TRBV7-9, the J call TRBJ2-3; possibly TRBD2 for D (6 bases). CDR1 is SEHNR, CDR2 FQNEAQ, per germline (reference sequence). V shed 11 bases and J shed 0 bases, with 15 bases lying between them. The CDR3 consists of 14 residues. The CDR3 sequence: CAGKTGTSTDTQYF. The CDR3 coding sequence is TGTGCCGGCAAGACCGGGACTAGCACAGATACGCAGTATTTT.

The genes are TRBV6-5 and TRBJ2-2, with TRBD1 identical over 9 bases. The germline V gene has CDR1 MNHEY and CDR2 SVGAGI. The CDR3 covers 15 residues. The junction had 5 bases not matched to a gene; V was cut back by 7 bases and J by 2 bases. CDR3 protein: CASNNRGLNTGELFF. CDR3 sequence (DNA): TGTGCCAGCAACAACAGGGGGCTTAACACCGGGGAGCTGTTTTTT.

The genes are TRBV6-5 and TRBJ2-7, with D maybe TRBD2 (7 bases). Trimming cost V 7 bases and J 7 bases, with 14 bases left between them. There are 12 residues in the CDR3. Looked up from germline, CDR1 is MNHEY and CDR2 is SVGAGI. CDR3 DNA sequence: TGTGCCAGCATGGGAGGGGGAAGAGAGCAGTACTTC. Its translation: CASMGGGREQYF.

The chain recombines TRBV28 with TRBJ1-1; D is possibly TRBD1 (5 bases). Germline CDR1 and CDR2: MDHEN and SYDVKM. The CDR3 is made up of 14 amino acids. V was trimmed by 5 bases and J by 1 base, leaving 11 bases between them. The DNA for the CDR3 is TGTGCCAGCAGTCCGATCCAGGGGAACACTGAAGCTTTCTTT. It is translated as CASSPIQGNTEAFF.

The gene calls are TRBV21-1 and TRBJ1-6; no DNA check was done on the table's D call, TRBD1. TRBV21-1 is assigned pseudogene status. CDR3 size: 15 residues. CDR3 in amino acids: CASSKAGTGVSPLHF. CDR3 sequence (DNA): TGTGCCAGCAGCAAAGCTGGGACAGGGGTGTCACCCCTCCACTTT.

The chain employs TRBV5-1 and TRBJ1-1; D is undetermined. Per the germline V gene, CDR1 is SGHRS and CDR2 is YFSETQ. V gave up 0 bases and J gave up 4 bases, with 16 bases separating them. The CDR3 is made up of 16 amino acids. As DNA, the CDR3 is TGCGCCAGCAGCTTGGCTGACATAATTAGTACCACTGAAGCTTTCTTT. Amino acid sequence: CASSLADIISTTEAFF.

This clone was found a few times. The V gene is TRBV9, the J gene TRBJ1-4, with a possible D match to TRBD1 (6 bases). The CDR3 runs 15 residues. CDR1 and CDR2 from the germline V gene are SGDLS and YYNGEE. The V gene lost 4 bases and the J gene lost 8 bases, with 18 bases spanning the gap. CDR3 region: CASSSSRDTGEKLFF. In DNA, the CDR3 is TGTGCCAGCAGCTCATCCCGGGACACAGGAGAAAAACTGTTTTTT.

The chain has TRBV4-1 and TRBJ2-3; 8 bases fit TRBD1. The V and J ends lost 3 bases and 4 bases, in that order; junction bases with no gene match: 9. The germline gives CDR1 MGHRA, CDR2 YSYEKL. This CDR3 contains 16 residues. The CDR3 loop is CASSHSQGASSDTQYF. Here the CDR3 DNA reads TGCGCCAGCAGCCATAGCCAGGGGGCTTCATCAGATACGCAGTATTTT.

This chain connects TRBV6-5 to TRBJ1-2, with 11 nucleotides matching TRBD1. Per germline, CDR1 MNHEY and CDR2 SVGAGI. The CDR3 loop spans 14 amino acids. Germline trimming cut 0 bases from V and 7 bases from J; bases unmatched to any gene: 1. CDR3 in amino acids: CASSYSGTGGGYTF. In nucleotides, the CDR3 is TGTGCCAGCAGTTACTCCGGGACAGGGGGTGGCTACACCTTC.

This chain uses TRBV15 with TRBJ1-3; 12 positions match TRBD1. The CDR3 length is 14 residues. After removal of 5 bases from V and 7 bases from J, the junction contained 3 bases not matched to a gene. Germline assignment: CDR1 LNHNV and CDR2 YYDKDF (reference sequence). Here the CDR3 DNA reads TGTGCCACCAGCGCGGGACAGGGGGCGAACACCATATATTTT. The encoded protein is CATSAGQGANTIYF.

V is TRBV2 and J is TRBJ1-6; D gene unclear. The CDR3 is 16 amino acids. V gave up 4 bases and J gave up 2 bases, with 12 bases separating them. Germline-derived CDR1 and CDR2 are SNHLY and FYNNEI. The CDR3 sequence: CASSGRGQTYNSPLHF. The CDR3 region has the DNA TGTGCCAGCAGTGGGAGAGGGCAGACCTATAATTCACCCCTCCACTTT. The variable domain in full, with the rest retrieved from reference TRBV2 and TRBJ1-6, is EPEVTQTPSHQVTQMGQEVILRCVPISNHLYFYWYRQILGQKVEFLVSFYNNEISEKSEIFDDQFSVERPDGSNFTLKIRSTKLEDSAMYFCASSGRGQTYNSPLHFGNGTRLTVT.

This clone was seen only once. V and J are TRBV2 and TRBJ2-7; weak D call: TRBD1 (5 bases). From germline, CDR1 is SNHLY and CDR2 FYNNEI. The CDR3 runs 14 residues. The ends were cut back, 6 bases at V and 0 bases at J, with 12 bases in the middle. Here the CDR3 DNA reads TGTGCCAGCAGGACAGCCCCGAGCTCCTACGAGCAGTACTTC. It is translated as CASRTAPSSYEQYF.

CDR3 bases: TGCGCCAGCCGCCTTAGCGGGGGGAACACCGGGGAGCTGTTTTTT. It specifies CASRLSGGNTGELFF. The J gene is TRBJ2-2, the V gene TRBV4-1, with 9 bases matching TRBD2. Per germline, CDR1 MGHRA and CDR2 YSYEKL. CDR3 length equals 15 residues. J lost 1 base, V lost 8 bases, and 5 bases had no gene match.

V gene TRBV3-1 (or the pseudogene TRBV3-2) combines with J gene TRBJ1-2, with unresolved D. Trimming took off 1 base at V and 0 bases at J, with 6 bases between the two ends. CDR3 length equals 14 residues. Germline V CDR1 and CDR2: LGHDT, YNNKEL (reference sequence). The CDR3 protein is CASSQAPANYGYTF. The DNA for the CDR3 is TGTGCCAGCAGCCAAGCTCCAGCTAACTATGGCTACACCTTC.

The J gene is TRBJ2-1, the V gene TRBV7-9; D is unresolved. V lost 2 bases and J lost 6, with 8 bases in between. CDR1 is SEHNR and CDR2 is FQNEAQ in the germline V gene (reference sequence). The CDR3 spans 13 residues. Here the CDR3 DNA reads TGTGCCAGCAGCTTATTGTCTCCCAATGAGCAGTTCTTC. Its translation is CASSLLSPNEQFF.

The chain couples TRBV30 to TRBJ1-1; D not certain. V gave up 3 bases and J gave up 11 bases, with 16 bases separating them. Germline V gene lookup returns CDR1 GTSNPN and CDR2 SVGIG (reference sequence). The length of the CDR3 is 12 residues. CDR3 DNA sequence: TGTGCCTGGAGCCGGCCCCTGAGAGGGGCTTTCTTT. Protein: CAWSRPLRGAFF.

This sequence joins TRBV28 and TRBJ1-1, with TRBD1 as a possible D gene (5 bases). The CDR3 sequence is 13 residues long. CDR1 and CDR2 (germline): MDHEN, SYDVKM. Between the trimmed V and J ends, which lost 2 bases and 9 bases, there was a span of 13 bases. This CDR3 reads CASSLEVGQKAFF. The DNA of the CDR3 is TGTGCCAGCAGTTTAGAGGTGGGGCAGAAAGCTTTCTTT.

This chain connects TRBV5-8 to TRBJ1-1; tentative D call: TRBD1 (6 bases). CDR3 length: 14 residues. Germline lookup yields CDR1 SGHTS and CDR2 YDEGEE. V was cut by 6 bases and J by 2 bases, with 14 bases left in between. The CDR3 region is CASNPGGGNTEAFF. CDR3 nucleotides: TGTGCCAGCAACCCGGGGGGGGGCAACACTGAAGCTTTCTTT.

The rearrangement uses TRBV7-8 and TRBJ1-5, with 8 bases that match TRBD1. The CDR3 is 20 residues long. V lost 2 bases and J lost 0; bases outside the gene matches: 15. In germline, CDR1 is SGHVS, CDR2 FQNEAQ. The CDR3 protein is CASSLIRPGQGTYSNQPQHF. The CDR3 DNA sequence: TGTGCCAGCAGCTTAATCCGTCCCGGACAGGGAACTTATAGCAATCAGCCCCAGCATTTT.

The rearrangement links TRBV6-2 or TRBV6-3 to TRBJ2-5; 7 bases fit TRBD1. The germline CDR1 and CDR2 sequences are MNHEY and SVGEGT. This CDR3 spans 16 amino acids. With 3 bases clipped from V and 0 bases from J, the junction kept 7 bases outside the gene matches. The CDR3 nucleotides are TGTGCCAGCAGTTATTGGAGTGACAGGGACCAAGAGACCCAGTACTTC. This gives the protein CASSYWSDRDQETQYF.